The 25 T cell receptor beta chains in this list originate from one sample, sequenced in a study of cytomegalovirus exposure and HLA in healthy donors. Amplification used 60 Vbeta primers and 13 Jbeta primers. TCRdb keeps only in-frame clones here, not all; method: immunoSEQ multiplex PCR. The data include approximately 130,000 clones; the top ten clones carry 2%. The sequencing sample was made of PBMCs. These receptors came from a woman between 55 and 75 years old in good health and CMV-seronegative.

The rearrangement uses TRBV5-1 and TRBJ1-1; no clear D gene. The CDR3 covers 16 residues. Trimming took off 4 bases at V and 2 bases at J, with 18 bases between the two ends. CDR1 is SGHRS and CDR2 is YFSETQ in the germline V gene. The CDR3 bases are TGCGCCAGCAGCCTACTATCCGGGGTAAGAAACACTGAAGCTTTCTTT. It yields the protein CASSLLSGVRNTEAFF.

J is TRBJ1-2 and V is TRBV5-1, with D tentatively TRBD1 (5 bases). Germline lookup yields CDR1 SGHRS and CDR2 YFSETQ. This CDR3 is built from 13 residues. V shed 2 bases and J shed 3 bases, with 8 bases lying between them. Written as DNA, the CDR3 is TGCGCCAGCAGCTTTTCGGGGGACTATGGCTACACCTTC. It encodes CASSFSGDYGYTF.

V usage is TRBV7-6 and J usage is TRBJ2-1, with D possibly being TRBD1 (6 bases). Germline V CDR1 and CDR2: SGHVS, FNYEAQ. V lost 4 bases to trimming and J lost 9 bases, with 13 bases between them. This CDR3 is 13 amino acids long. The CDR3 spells CASSSQQQGEQFF. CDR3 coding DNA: TGTGCCAGCAGCTCACAGCAACAGGGTGAGCAGTTCTTC.

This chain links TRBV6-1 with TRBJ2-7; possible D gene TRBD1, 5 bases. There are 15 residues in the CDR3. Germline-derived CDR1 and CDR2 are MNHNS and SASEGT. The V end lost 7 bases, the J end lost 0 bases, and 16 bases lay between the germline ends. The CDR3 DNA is TGTGCCAGCACCCGAACAGGAAGGAGCTCCTACGAGCAGTACTTC. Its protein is CASTRTGRSSYEQYF.

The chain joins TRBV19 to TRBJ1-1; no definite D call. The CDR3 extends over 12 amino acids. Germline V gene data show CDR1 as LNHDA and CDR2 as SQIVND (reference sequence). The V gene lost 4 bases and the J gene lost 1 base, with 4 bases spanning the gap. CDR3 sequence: CASSRGNTEAFF. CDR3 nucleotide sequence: TGTGCCAGTAGTAGAGGGAACACTGAAGCTTTCTTT. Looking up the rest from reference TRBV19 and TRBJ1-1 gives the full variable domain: DGGITQSPKYLFRKEGQNVTLSCEQNLNHDAMYWYRQDPGQGLRLIYYSQIVNDFQKGDIAEGYSVSREKKESFPLTVTSAQKNPTAFYLCASSRGNTEAFFGQGTRLTVV.

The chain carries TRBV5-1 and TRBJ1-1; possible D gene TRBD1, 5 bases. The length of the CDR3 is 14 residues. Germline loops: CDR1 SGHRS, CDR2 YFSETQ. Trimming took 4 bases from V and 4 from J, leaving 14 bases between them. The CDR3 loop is CASSPGEGPTEAFF. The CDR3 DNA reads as TGCGCCAGCAGCCCTGGGGAGGGGCCCACTGAAGCTTTCTTT.

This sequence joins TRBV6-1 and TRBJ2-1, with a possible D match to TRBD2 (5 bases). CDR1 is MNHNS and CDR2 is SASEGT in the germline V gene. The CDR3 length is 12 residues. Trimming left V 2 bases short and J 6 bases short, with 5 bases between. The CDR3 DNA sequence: TGTGCCAGCAGTGAACGGGGCAATGAGCAGTTCTTC. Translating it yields CASSERGNEQFF.

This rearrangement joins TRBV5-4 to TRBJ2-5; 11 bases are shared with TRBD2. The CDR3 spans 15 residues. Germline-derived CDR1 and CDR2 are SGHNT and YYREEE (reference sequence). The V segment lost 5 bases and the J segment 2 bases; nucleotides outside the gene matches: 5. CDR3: CASRSLAGGQETQYF. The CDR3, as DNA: TGTGCCAGCAGGTCATTAGCGGGGGGGCAAGAGACCCAGTACTTC.

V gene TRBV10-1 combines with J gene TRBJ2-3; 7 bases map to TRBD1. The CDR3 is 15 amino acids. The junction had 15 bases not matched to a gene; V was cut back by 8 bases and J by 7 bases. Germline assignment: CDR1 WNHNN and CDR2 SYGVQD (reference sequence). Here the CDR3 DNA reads TGCGCCAGCTCCGGGACAGCTAATGGGGTTTATACGCAGTATTTT. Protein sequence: CASSGTANGVYTQYF.

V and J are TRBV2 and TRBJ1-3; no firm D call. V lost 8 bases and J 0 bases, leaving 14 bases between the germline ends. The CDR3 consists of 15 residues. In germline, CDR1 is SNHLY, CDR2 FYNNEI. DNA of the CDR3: TGTGCCAGCCAGCCCCCCCGGGACTCTGGAAACACCATATATTTT. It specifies CASQPPRDSGNTIYF.

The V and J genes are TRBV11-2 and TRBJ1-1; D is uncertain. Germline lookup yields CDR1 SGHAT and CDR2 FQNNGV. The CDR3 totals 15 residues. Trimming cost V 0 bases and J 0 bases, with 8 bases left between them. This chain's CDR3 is CASSLEGLLNTEAFF. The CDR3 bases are TGTGCCAGCAGCTTAGAGGGCCTTCTGAACACTGAAGCTTTCTTT.

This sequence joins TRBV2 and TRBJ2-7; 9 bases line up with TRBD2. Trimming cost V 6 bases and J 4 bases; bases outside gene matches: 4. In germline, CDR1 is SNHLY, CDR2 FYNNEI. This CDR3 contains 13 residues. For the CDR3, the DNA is TGTGCCAGCAGCTTCGCGGGGGGGTACGAGCAGTACTTC. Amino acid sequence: CASSFAGGYEQYF.

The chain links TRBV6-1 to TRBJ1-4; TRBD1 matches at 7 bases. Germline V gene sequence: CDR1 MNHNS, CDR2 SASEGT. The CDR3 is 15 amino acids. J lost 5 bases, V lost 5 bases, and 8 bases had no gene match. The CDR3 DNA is TGTGCCAGCAGTCTTCGACAGGGCGGGAATGAAAAACTGTTTTTT. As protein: CASSLRQGGNEKLFF.

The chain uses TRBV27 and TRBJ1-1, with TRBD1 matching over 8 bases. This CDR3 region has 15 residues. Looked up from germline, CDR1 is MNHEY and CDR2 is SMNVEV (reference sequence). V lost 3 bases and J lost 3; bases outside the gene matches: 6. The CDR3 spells CASSLAQGVHTEAFF. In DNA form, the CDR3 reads TGTGCCAGCAGTTTGGCACAGGGGGTCCACACTGAAGCTTTCTTT.

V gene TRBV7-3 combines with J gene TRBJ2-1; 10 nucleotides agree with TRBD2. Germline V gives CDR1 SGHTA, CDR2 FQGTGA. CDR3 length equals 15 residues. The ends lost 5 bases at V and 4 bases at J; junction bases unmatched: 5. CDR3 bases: TGTGCCAGCAGCCAGGGTAGCGGGGGGTACAATGAGCAGTTCTTC. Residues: CASSQGSGGYNEQFF.

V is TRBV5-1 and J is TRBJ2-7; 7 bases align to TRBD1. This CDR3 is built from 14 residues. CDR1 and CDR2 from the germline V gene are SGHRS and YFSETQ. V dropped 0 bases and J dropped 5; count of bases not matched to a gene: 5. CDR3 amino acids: CASSLVTGVDEQYF. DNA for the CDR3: TGCGCCAGCAGCTTGGTAACAGGGGTCGACGAGCAGTACTTC.

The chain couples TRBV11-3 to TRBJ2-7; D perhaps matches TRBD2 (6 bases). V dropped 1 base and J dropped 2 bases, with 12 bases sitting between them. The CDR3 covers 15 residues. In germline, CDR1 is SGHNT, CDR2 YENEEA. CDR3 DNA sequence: TGTGCCAGCAGCTTAGGACGGGGGATTCCCTACGAGCAGTACTTC. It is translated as CASSLGRGIPYEQYF. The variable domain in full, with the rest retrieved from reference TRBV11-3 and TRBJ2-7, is EAGVVQSPRYKIIEKKQPVAFWCNPISGHNTLYWYLQNLGQGPELLIRYENEEAVDDSQLPKDRFSAERLKGVDSTLKIQPAELGDSAVYLCASSLGRGIPYEQYFGPGTRLTVT.

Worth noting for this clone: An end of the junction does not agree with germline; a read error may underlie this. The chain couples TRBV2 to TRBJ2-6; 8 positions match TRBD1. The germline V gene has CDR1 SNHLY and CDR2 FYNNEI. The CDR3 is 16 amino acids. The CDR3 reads CATPTGAGTGANILTF. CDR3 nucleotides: TGTGCCACCCCGACAGGGGCCGGTACTGGGGCCAACATCCTGACTTTC.

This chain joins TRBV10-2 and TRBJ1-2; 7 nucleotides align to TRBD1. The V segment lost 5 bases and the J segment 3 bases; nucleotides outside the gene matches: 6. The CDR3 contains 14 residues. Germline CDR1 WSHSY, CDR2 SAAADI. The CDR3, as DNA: TGCGCCAGCAGTCGACAGGGCCAGGACTATGGCTACACCTTC. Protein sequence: CASSRQGQDYGYTF.

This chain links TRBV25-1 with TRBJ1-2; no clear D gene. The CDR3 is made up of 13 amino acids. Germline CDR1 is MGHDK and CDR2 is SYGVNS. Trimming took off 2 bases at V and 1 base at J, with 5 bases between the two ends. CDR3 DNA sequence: TGTGCCAGCAGTGAACGCAGTAACTATGGCTACACCTTC. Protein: CASSERSNYGYTF.

In DNA, the CDR3 is TGTGCCAGCAGTTTATCTACTCTCCGGGACACCCTCTCTGGGGCCAACGTCCTGACTTTC. Encoded protein: CASSLSTLRDTLSGANVLTF. The J gene is TRBJ2-6, the V gene TRBV27; D perhaps matches TRBD1 (6 bases). Trimming stripped 0 bases from V and 0 bases from J, with 18 bases between. Per the germline V gene, CDR1 is MNHEY and CDR2 is SMNVEV (reference sequence). The CDR3 sequence is 20 residues long.

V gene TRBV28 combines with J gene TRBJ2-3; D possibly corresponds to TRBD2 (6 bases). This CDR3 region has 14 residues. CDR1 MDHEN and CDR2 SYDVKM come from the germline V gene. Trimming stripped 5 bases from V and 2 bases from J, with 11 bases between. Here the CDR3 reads CASSPRDFTDTQYF. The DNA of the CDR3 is TGTGCCAGCAGTCCCAGGGACTTCACAGATACGCAGTATTTT. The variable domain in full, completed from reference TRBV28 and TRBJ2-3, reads DVKVTQSSRYLVKRTGEKVFLECVQDMDHENMFWYRQDPGLGLRLIYFSYDVKMKEKGDIPEGYSVSREKKERFSLILESASTNQTSMYLCASSPRDFTDTQYFGPGTRLTVL.

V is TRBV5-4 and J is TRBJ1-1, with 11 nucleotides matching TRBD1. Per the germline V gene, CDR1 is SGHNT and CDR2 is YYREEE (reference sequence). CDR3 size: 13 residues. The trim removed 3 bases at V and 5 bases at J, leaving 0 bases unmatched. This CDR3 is CASSWDRGTEAFF. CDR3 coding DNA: TGTGCCAGCAGCTGGGACAGGGGGACTGAAGCTTTCTTT. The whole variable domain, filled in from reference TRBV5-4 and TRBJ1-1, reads ETGVTQSPTHLIKTRGQQVTLRCSSQSGHNTVSWYQQALGQGPQFIFQYYREEENGRGNFPPRFSGLQFPNYSSELNVNALELDDSALYLCASSWDRGTEAFFGQGTRLTVV.

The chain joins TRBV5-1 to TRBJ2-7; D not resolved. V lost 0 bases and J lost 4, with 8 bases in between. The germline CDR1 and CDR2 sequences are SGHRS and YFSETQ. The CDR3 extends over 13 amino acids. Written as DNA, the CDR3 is TGCGCCAGCAGCTTGGACATCACATACGAGCAGTACTTC. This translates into CASSLDITYEQYF.

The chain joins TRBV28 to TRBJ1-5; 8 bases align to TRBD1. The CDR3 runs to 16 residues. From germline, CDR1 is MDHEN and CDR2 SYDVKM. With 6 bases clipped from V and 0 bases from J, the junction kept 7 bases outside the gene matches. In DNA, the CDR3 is TGTGCCAGCAGGGCGACAGGGGTCCTTAGCAATCAGCCCCAGCATTTT. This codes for CASRATGVLSNQPQHF. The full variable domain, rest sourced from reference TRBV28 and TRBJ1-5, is DVKVTQSSRYLVKRTGEKVFLECVQDMDHENMFWYRQDPGLGLRLIYFSYDVKMKEKGDIPEGYSVSREKKERFSLILESASTNQTSMYLCASRATGVLSNQPQHFGDGTRLSIL.